Below are 26 T cell receptor beta chains sequenced from a single sample in a study of blood T cell repertoires in COVID-19. The table came from immunoSEQ multiplex PCR; TCRdb's copy has only in-frame clones and leaves some out. The sample records over 600,000 clones, just under 90% being singletons. The sample taken for sequencing was peripheral blood. These receptor sequences come from a woman under 30 with acute or convalescent COVID-19.

As DNA, the CDR3 is TGTGCCAGCAGCCCCACGGAGCAACAGGGTAGATCTGGAAACACCATATATTTT. Its translation: CASSPTEQQGRSGNTIYF. The chain employs TRBV9 and TRBJ1-3, with D possibly TRBD1 on 6 matching bases. V lost 4 bases and J lost 1, with 21 bases in between. The CDR3 runs to 18 residues. Germline V gene sequence: CDR1 SGDLS, CDR2 YYNGEE.

This clone occurred a few times. V is TRBV19 and J is TRBJ1-6; TRBD1 agrees at 8 bases. In germline, CDR1 is LNHDA, CDR2 SQIVND (reference sequence). This CDR3 comprises 16 residues. The V gene end was trimmed by 5 bases and the J gene end by 9 bases; junction bases not matched to a gene: 12. The CDR3, as DNA: TGTGCCAGTAGTGTCATCCGGGACAGGACCCTTTCACCCCTCCACTTT. Amino acids: CASSVIRDRTLSPLHF.

On this clone: Germline is not matched at one junction end, which may reflect a read error. The CDR3 is CASSDPESWTGYLF. The CDR3, as DNA: TGTGCCAGCAGTGATCCCGAGTCATGGACAGGGTACTTATTC. J is TRBJ2-7 and V is TRBV2; TRBD1 matches at 8 bases. Per the germline V gene, CDR1 is SNHLY and CDR2 is FYNNEI. The CDR3 runs 14 residues.

The chain combines TRBV19 with TRBJ2-2; TRBD1 matches at 9 bases. Germline V gene data show CDR1 as LNHDA and CDR2 as SQIVND (reference sequence). The V segment lost 6 bases and the J segment 1 base; nucleotides outside the gene matches: 6. The CDR3 contains 16 residues. The CDR3 DNA reads TGTGCCAGTAGGGGAGGACAGGGGAGGAACACCGGGGAGCTGTTTTTT. This gives the protein CASRGGQGRNTGELFF.

The rearrangement joins TRBV4-1 to TRBJ2-7, with 7 positions matching TRBD1. The germline gives CDR1 MGHRA, CDR2 YSYEKL. The CDR3 spans 14 residues. V was clipped by 0 bases and J by 2 bases; unmatched bases: 1. The CDR3 DNA reads as TGCGCCAGCAGCCAAGAAGGGGGCACCTACGAGCAGTACTTC. This translates into CASSQEGGTYEQYF.

This rearrangement joins TRBV6-5 to TRBJ2-2; no definite D call. The CDR3 loop spans 13 amino acids. V was cut by 6 bases and J by 8 bases, with 13 bases left in between. Germline CDR1 reads MNHEY; CDR2 reads SVGAGI. The chain's CDR3 is CASRSPLGGELFF. CDR3 DNA: TGTGCCAGCAGATCACCCCTAGGAGGGGAGCTGTTTTTT.

V is TRBV30 and J is TRBJ1-1, with D maybe TRBD1 (6 bases). V was pared by 5 bases and J by 1 base, with 11 bases between. The CDR3 runs 13 residues. Germline assignment: CDR1 GTSNPN and CDR2 SVGIG (reference sequence). The CDR3 DNA reads TGTGCCTGGGGAATACAGGGGAACACTGAAGCTTTCTTT. Protein product: CAWGIQGNTEAFF.

The chain couples TRBV4-1 to TRBJ1-1; TRBD1 agrees at 7 bases. The CDR3 extends over 15 amino acids. Germline V gene lookup returns CDR1 MGHRA and CDR2 YSYEKL. V gave up 3 bases and J gave up 0 bases; unmatched junction bases: 4. CDR3 DNA sequence: TGCGCCAGCAGCCATAAGACAGGGCTGAACACTGAAGCTTTCTTT. Its protein is CASSHKTGLNTEAFF.

The rearrangement joins TRBV29-1 to TRBJ1-1; 8 bases match TRBD1. Germline trimming cut 6 bases from V and 6 bases from J; bases unmatched to any gene: 9. CDR3 size: 13 residues. CDR1 SQVTM and CDR2 ANQGSEA come from the germline V gene. Here the CDR3 DNA reads TGCAGCGTACAGGACAGGGTCGGAGCTGAAGCTTTCTTT. Translating it yields CSVQDRVGAEAFF.

In its sample, this clone was seen once. The chain joins TRBV18 to TRBJ1-5, with TRBD1 as a possible D gene (5 bases). Germline V CDR1 and CDR2: KGHSH, LQKENI. The CDR3 totals 16 residues. Trimming left V 6 bases short and J 5 bases short, with 20 bases between. The CDR3 protein is CASSQNIRGWDQPQHF. The CDR3 DNA follows: TGTGCCAGCTCCCAAAACATAAGGGGATGGGATCAGCCCCAGCATTTT.

The chain couples TRBV9 to TRBJ1-3; a weak D match, TRBD1 (6 bases). Germline assignment: CDR1 SGDLS and CDR2 YYNGEE. This CDR3 spans 17 amino acids. Trimming cost V 3 bases and J 3 bases, with 19 bases left between them. The CDR3 is CASSAKAGVINGNTIYF. The CDR3 coding sequence is TGTGCCAGCAGCGCGAAAGCAGGGGTCATCAATGGAAACACCATATATTTT.

The chain recombines TRBV6-2 or TRBV6-3 with TRBJ2-7; a weak D match, TRBD2 (6 bases). Germline CDR1 and CDR2: MNHEY and SVGEGT. The CDR3 length is 16 residues. The V gene lost 5 bases and the J gene lost 2 bases, with 19 bases spanning the gap. CDR3 DNA sequence: TGTGCCAGCAGTCCGCCCGGGACTCCGAGTCCCTACGAGCAGTACTTC. It is translated as CASSPPGTPSPYEQYF.

This clone has only a few counts. The chain uses TRBV10-3 and TRBJ1-2, with D perhaps matching TRBD1 (5 bases). The CDR3 contains 14 residues. Germline CDR1 and CDR2: ENHRY and SYGVKD. V was trimmed by 0 bases and J by 0 bases, leaving 5 bases between them. CDR3 bases: TGTGCCATCAGTGAGTCGACAGCTAACTATGGCTACACCTTC. As protein: CAISESTANYGYTF.

This clone turned up a few times. The CDR3 coding sequence is TGTGCCAGCAGCGCAACGAGGGACTACAATGAGCAGTTCTTC. Translation: CASSATRDYNEQFF. This chain joins TRBV7-3 and TRBJ2-1; D perhaps matches TRBD2 (5 bases). Trimming pared 5 bases from V and 3 bases from J, leaving 11 bases between. CDR1 is SGHTA and CDR2 is FQGTGA in the germline V gene. The CDR3 totals 14 residues.

This clone was recorded a few times. The chain couples TRBV11-2 to TRBJ1-2; D remains ambiguous. CDR1 and CDR2 from the germline V gene are SGHAT and FQNNGV. Trimming shortened V by 4 bases and J by 4 bases, and 13 bases separated the two germline ends. The CDR3 length is 14 residues. In DNA, the CDR3 is TGTGCCAGCAGCTCAGGCTCCTTGGCCTATGGCTACACCTTC. Encoded protein: CASSSGSLAYGYTF.

This chain joins TRBV10-3 and TRBJ1-1, with TRBD1 matching 9 bases. Trimming at V came to 9 bases and at J to 3 bases, leaving 2 bases not matched to a gene. This CDR3 has 12 residues. Germline V lookup: CDR1 ENHRY, CDR2 SYGVKD. The CDR3 loop is CAIQGAHTEAFF. CDR3 DNA: TGTGCCATACAGGGGGCGCACACTGAAGCTTTCTTT.

On this clone: This CDR3 is also generated by other DNA sequences in the sample. The chain is built from TRBV12-3 or TRBV12-4 and TRBJ1-2, with D tentatively TRBD1 (6 bases). Trimming pared 3 bases from V and 8 bases from J, leaving 13 bases between. The CDR3 has 13 residues. In DNA, the CDR3 is TGTGCCAGCAGTTTTAGTGGGGGCTCGGGCTACACCTTC. It encodes CASSFSGGSGYTF.

The chain carries TRBV19 and TRBJ2-3; possible D gene TRBD2, 5 bases. CDR1 and CDR2 from the germline V gene are LNHDA and SQIVND (reference sequence). This CDR3 contains 14 residues. V was trimmed by 6 bases and J by 6 bases, leaving 16 bases between them. CDR3 DNA: TGTGCCAGTAGGACCTACGGGGTTGGGGATACGCAGTATTTT. Its protein is CASRTYGVGDTQYF.

This chain links TRBV9 with TRBJ2-7, with D perhaps TRBD2 (6 bases). This CDR3 contains 13 residues. Germline values: CDR1 SGDLS, CDR2 YYNGEE. V lost 4 bases to trimming and J lost 4 bases, with 12 bases between them. The CDR3 sequence: CASSSLGGYEQYF. CDR3 nucleotides: TGTGCCAGCAGCTCCCTCGGGGGTTACGAGCAGTACTTC.

The count of this clone is one. As DNA, the CDR3 is TGTGCCAGCAGTTACTTCGAGGGAATCTATGGCTACACCTTC. Its translation: CASSYFEGIYGYTF. This chain links TRBV6-2 or TRBV6-3 with TRBJ1-2; D is unresolved. V dropped 1 base and J dropped 4 bases, with 10 bases sitting between them. The CDR3 runs to 14 residues. CDR1 is MNHEY, CDR2 SVGEGT, per germline.

The V call is TRBV7-2, the J call TRBJ1-3; TRBD1 is a possible D gene (5 bases). Trimming cost V 1 base and J 3 bases, with 16 bases left between them. Germline V gene lookup returns CDR1 SGHTA and CDR2 FQGNSA. The CDR3 length is 17 residues. The CDR3 DNA reads as TGTGCCAGCAGCTTAGAGGTCAGGGCCGTAGGTGGAAACACCATATATTTT. Its protein is CASSLEVRAVGGNTIYF.

The J gene is TRBJ1-2, the V gene TRBV7-2; 7 bases map to TRBD1. Looked up from germline, CDR1 is SGHTA and CDR2 is FQGNSA. J was trimmed by 3 bases and V by 2 bases; bases with no gene match: 6. This CDR3 region has 15 residues. CDR3 amino acids: CASSLRTGTDYGYTF. The CDR3 DNA is TGTGCCAGCAGCTTAAGAACCGGGACAGACTATGGCTACACCTTC.

The V gene is TRBV27, the J gene TRBJ2-2, with 10 bases aligning to TRBD2. CDR3 length: 15 residues. Germline-derived CDR1 and CDR2 are MNHEY and SMNVEV (reference sequence). The V segment lost 3 bases and the J segment 6 bases; nucleotides outside the gene matches: 4. For the CDR3, the DNA is TGTGCCAGCAGTTTGTTAGCGGGGGGCCCCGGGGAGCTGTTTTTT. Residues: CASSLLAGGPGELFF.

The rearrangement uses TRBV11-2 and TRBJ1-1; a possible D gene is TRBD1 (6 bases). Looked up from germline, CDR1 is SGHAT and CDR2 is FQNNGV. This CDR3 is built from 15 residues. Trimming removed 2 bases at V and 1 base at J, with 11 bases between. The CDR3 region is CASSLWRQENTEAFF. The CDR3 nucleotides read TGTGCCAGCAGCTTATGGAGACAGGAGAACACTGAAGCTTTCTTT.

The CDR3 sequence is CASSRGTAPFF. CDR3 nucleotide sequence: TGTGCCAGCAGCCGGGGGACAGCCCCTTTCTTT. This chain links TRBV12-3 or TRBV12-4 with TRBJ1-1, with 7 bases identical to TRBD1. This CDR3 comprises 11 residues. J gave up 12 bases and V 6 bases, and 7 bases lay outside the gene matches.

This chain joins TRBV19 and TRBJ1-2; 9 positions agree with TRBD1. This CDR3 is 14 amino acids long. The V and J ends lost 4 bases and 7 bases, in that order; junction bases with no gene match: 7. Germline CDR1 and CDR2: LNHDA and SQIVND (reference sequence). The CDR3 sequence is CASSTRDRVGGYTF. As DNA, the CDR3 is TGTGCCAGTAGTACACGGGACAGGGTAGGTGGCTACACCTTC.